The rows below give T cell receptor beta chains drawn from one sample of a study of cytomegalovirus exposure and HLA in healthy donors. The repertoire was sequenced with immunoSEQ multiplex PCR; TCRdb's copy has only in-frame clones and lacks some. The sample contains about 130,000 clones, roughly 18% of which appear only once. Sequencing was done on a sample of PBMCs. The receptors stem from a female donor in good health and CMV-seropositive. The CDR3 runs from the conserved cysteine through the conserved F or W. The D gene is left open where the match is weak. Clone size is not always given. Where it is, it says once, few, many or a class for expanded clones.

v_gene	j_gene	abundance	len	d_gene	CDR3nt	CDR3aa
TRBV30	TRBJ2-1	NA	13	NA	TGTGCCTGGAGCCGACAGGCTCCTAATGAGCAGTTCTTC	CAWSRQAPNEQFF
TRBV7-6	TRBJ2-1	NA	15	TRBD2	TGTGCCAGCAGCTTCGAGACTAGCGGATACAATGAGCAGTTCTTC	CASSFETSGYNEQFF
TRBV7-9	TRBJ2-2	NA	15	NA	TGTGCCAGCAGCTTAGTGTCCGGGAGAACCGGGGAGCTGTTTTTT	CASSLVSGRTGELFF
TRBV5-1	TRBJ2-1	NA	15	TRBD2	TGCGCCAGCAGCCCCGTAGCGGGAGGGCCCAATGAGCAGTTCTTC	CASSPVAGGPNEQFF
TRBV6-5	TRBJ1-5	NA	15	NA	TGTGCCAGCAGTTACTCGTCTTCCGCGTATCAGCCCCAGCATTTT	CASSYSSSAYQPQHF
TRBV5-1	TRBJ2-5	NA	14	NA	TGCGCCAGCAGCTTGCTCTACAGCCAAGAGACCCAGTACTTC	CASSLLYSQETQYF
TRBV4-3	TRBJ1-2	NA	15	TRBD1	TGCGCCAGCAGCCAAGTAAGGGGGCTAGGGTATGGCTACACCTTC	CASSQVRGLGYGYTF
TRBV7-9	TRBJ1-2	NA	15	NA	TGTGCCAGCAGCCCTCCCTTGGCGGGTCCTTATGGCTACACCTTC	CASSPPLAGPYGYTF
TRBV27	TRBJ1-2	NA	15	NA	TGTGCCAGCAGTTTAGGTGGGGCCCCCAACTATGGCTACACCTTC	CASSLGGAPNYGYTF
TRBV2	TRBJ2-5	NA	12	NA	TGTGCCAGCAGTGGGGGGCGAGAGACCCAGTACTTC	CASSGGRETQYF
TRBV28	TRBJ2-7	few	14	TRBD1	TGTGCCAGCAGTTTTTACAGGGGGCGGATTGAGCAGTACTTC	CASSFYRGRIEQYF
TRBV4-3	TRBJ2-1	few	17	TRBD2	TGCGCCAGCAGCCAAGTACTAGCGGAAATAACGGACAATGAGCAGTTCTTC	CASSQVLAEITDNEQFF
TRBV7-9	TRBJ2-7	few	12	TRBD2	TGTGCCGTGTCTAGCGGCCCCTACGAGCAGTACTTC	CAVSSGPYEQYF
TRBV2	TRBJ2-7	NA	13	TRBD1	TGTGCCAGCAGTATTGACAGGGCCTACGAGCAGTACTTC	CASSIDRAYEQYF
TRBV10-3	TRBJ1-1	NA	13	NA	TGTGCCATCCGTGCAGACATGAACACTGAAGCTTTCTTT	CAIRADMNTEAFF
TRBV5-1	TRBJ1-1	NA	18	TRBD1	TGCGCCAGCAGCTCGACTTCCGGGACAGGGGTCACAAACACTGAAGCTTTCTTT	CASSSTSGTGVTNTEAFF
TRBV4-2	TRBJ1-1	NA	15	NA	TGTGCCAGCAGCCAAGTCGGGGGAAGGGGCACTGAAGCTTTCTTT	CASSQVGGRGTEAFF
TRBV9	TRBJ2-3	NA	16	TRBD2	TGTGCCAGCTCCACTCCCCGGGGGGAATTCACAGATACGCAGTATTTT	CASSTPRGEFTDTQYF
TRBV30	TRBJ1-3	NA	14	TRBD1	TGTGCCTGGAGTACGACAGGGGAAGGAAACACCATATATTTT	CAWSTTGEGNTIYF
TRBV6-5	TRBJ1-6	few	16	TRBD1	TGTGCCAGCAGTTACTCCATTCCGGACAGGGGCTCACCCCTCCACTTT	CASSYSIPDRGSPLHF
TRBV7-2	TRBJ2-7	NA	12	NA	TGTGCCAGCAGCCTGACAGCTTTCGAGCAGTACTTC	CASSLTAFEQYF
TRBV5-1	TRBJ2-4	few	14	TRBD2	TGCGCCAGCAGCGTAGCGGGATCGAAAAACATTCAGTACTTC	CASSVAGSKNIQYF
TRBV6-4	TRBJ2-1	few	13	NA	TGTGCCAGCAGCCCTCTGACGGGGAATGAGCAGTTCTTC	CASSPLTGNEQFF
TRBV7-2	TRBJ2-7	NA	12	NA	TGTGCCAGCAGCTTAGCTATTTCCGAGCAGTACTTC	CASSLAISEQYF
TRBV2	TRBJ2-2	NA	14	NA	TGTGCCAGCAGTGTAACTACGAACACCGGGGAGCTGTTTTTT	CASSVTTNTGELFF
TRBV5-1	TRBJ2-7	few	14	TRBD1	TGCGCCAGCAGGTCCGGGACAGGGGCCTACGAGCAGTACTTC	CASRSGTGAYEQYF
TRBV28	TRBJ1-5	NA	15	NA	TGTGCCAGCAGTTTTGCCCAGGGCAGCAATCAGCCCCAGCATTTT	CASSFAQGSNQPQHF
TRBV28	TRBJ2-3	few	13	NA	TGTGCCAGCAGCCCAAAGGGGCAAGATACGCAGTATTTT	CASSPKGQDTQYF
TRBV18	TRBJ2-5	NA	15	TRBD2	TGTGCCAGCTCACCACCGGGACTAGCTGAAGAGACCCAGTACTTC	CASSPPGLAEETQYF
TRBV29-1	TRBJ2-3	NA	14	TRBD2	TGCAGCCTAGCATGGGGGGGACCCACAGATACGCAGTATTTT	CSLAWGGPTDTQYF
TRBV2	TRBJ2-5	NA	14	NA	TGTGCCAGCAGTGCGATTAGCGGCCAAGAGACCCTGTACTTC	CASSAISGQETLYF
TRBV5-3	TRBJ1-5	NA	11	NA	TGTGCCAGAAGCACCCATTTAGCCCAGCATTTT	CARSTHLAQHF
TRBV5-1	TRBJ2-5	few	15	TRBD2	TGCGCCAGCAGCTTGTTAGGGACTAGGGAAGAGACCCAGTACTTC	CASSLLGTREETQYF
TRBV4-2	TRBJ1-2	NA	12	NA	TGTGCCAGCAGCCAAGATGCCCCGGGACTCAACTTC	CASSQDAPGLNF
TRBV28	TRBJ1-5	NA	18	NA	TGTGCCAGCCAAATGATATCACAGGGCTGGTGGGACAATCAGCCCCAGCATTTT	CASQMISQGWWDNQPQHF
TRBV5-1	TRBJ2-2	NA	16	NA	TGCGCCAGCAGCTTGGCCACTACAGGACCCACCGGGGAGCTGTTTTTT	CASSLATTGPTGELFF